This T cell receptor (beta chain) is drawn from a study of T cell responses to AZD1222 COVID-19 vaccine. Concerning this clone: Its antigen is not identified.

J lost 7 bases, V lost 3 bases, and 6 bases had no gene match. Per germline, CDR1 KGHSH and CDR2 LQKENI. The CDR3 is 16 amino acids. The data were produced by immunoSEQ multiplex PCR, yet TCRdb's version contains in-frame clones alone and is incomplete. The sample lists under 150,000 clones; approximately 92% were seen once. Study conclusions and caveats: There were mostly white British donors and more females than males, and clonal diversity was possibly underestimated. Seropositive at baseline were only a handful of AZD1222 recipients. Dominant at 160-218 and 743-854, vaccine-associated CD4 TCRs also spanned spike. Receipt of two AZD1222 doses was followed by a rise in Spike-specific TCR breadth and depth.

The source was peripheral blood, collected on day 0 of AZD1222 vaccination. The receptor was isolated from an adult in good health. J is TRBJ1-6 and V is TRBV18; 10 bases match TRBD1. The CDR3 is CASSPRPGQGNSPLHF. The CDR3 region has the DNA TGTGCCAGCTCACCCCGCCCGGGACAGGGGAATTCACCCCTCCACTTT.